The present T cell receptor (beta chain) was sequenced within a study of blood T cell repertoires in COVID-19 (dated by TCRdb to 2019 to 2021). In the study overall: Samples from collaborators originated in the United States, Italy and Spain and spanned both the acute and convalescent phases of COVID-19. The material from the prospective study consisted of cDNA or gDNA derived from T cells, B-cell-depleted T cells, or PBMCs. Subjects who had been exposed to COVID-19, were actively infected with it, or had recovered from it provided the deeply sampled blood TCRbeta repertoires that made up the dataset. A freely available public database, intended as a resource for researchers studying the immune response to SARS-CoV-2, is where the repertoires were released. Samples came from the ongoing ImmuneRACE study (first 160 participants) plus 1,254 subjects from 6 global collaborators. A de-identified subject ID, COVID-19 status, age in years and sex were almost always included in the sample metadata. Where available, HLA class I and class II types were obtained from metadata supplied by the sample provider rather than from assay-based typing.

The investigation overall reported the following: The quantity of clinical and demographic metadata differed by source and by participant and was supplied without curation.

Whole blood was collected in K2EDTA tubes by collaborating institutions according to the institutions' own protocols. For TCRbeta analysis, collaborator samples were shipped as frozen whole blood, as isolated PBMCs, or as DNA extracted from either sample type. The immunoSEQ Assay, a bias-controlled multiplex PCR, was used to amplify TCRbeta CDR3 regions from genomic DNA. As for the authors' bioinformatics: Nucleated cell counts per sample were estimated from amplification of reference gene primers within the assay. Sequence reads were collapsed and filtered to measure the absolute abundance of every unique TCRbeta CDR3 rearrangement. Productive Simpson clonality was computed per sample as the square root of Simpson's diversity index over productive rearrangements. The clones in this table, taken by TCRdb from immuneACCESS, are in-frame only. Not every clone is retained; where verified, under half of the shortfall comes from an unresolved V gene, and the cause of the rest is unknown. The DNA was the basis for D and trimming; V, J and clone size are from that table. The table for this sample lists around 18,000 clones; 75% to 90% of them were counted only once. 13% of the sample comes from the top ten.

Notes on this clone: The antigen it recognizes is unknown. Base qualities are not recorded, but no much larger clone differs from it by a single base.

The CDR3 contains 14 residues, cysteine and phenylalanine counted. The sequence is cut down to CDR3 DNA, 42 bases in frame from base 1. V lost 3 bases and J lost 6 bases, and the count of bases not matched to a germline gene is 4. According to the germline V gene, CDR1 reads ENHRY and CDR2 reads SYGVKD. Recombination connected TRBV10-3 to TRBJ2-5; 10 bases in the junction line up with TRBD2. Sequenced input: peripheral blood. The TCR comes from a man between 60 and 70 years old with active COVID-19. The CDR3 reads as follows: CAISEKRGGKTQYF. The DNA reads TGTGCCATCAGTGAAAAGCGGGGGGGAAAGACCCAGTACTTC.